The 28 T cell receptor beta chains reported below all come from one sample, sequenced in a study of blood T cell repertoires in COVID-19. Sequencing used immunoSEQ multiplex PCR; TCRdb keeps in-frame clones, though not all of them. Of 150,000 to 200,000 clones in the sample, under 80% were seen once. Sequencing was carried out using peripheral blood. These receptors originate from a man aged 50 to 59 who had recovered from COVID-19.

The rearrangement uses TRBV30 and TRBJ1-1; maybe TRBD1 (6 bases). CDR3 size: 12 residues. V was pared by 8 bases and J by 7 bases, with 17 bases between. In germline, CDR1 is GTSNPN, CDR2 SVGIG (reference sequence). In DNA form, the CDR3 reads TGTGCCACGGACACAGGGCCCAATGAAGCTTTCTTT. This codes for CATDTGPNEAFF.

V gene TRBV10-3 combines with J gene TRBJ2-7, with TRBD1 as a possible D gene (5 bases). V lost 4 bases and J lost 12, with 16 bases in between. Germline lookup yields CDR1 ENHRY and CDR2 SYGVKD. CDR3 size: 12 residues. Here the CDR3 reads CAISGDSWAGYF. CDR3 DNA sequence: TGTGCCATCAGTGGTGACAGTTGGGCTGGGTACTTC.

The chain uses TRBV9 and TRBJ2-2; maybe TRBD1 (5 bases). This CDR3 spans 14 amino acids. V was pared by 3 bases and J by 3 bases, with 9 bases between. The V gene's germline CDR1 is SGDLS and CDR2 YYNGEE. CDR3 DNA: TGTGCCAGCAGCGGGGGCAGGGACACCGGGGAGCTGTTTTTT. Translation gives CASSGGRDTGELFF.

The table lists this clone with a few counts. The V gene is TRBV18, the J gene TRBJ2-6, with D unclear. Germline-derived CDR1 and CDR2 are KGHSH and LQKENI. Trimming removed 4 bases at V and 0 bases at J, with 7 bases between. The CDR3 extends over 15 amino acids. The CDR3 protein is CASSQQYSGANVLTF. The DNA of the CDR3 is TGTGCCAGCTCACAACAATACTCTGGGGCCAACGTCCTGACTTTC.

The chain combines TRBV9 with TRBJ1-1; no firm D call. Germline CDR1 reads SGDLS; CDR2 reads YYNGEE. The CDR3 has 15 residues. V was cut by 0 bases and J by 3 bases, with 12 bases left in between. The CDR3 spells CASSVGEPLDTEAFF. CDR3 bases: TGTGCCAGCAGCGTAGGAGAACCGCTTGACACTGAAGCTTTCTTT. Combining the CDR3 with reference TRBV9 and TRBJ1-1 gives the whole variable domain DSGVTQTPKHLITATGQRVTLRCSPRSGDLSVYWYQQSLDQGLQFLIQYYNGEERAKGNILERFSAQQFPDLHSELNLSSLELGDSALYFCASSVGEPLDTEAFFGQGTRLTVV.

This chain's CDR3 is CAGGPSTGELFF. The CDR3 region has the DNA TGTGCCGGGGGACCATCCACAGGGGAGCTGTTTTTT. The rearrangement links TRBV30 to TRBJ2-2; D could derive from TRBD1 or TRBD2 (5 bases each). This CDR3 comprises 12 residues. Germline V lookup: CDR1 GTSNPN, CDR2 SVGIG (reference sequence). V was cut by 8 bases and J by 8 bases, with 15 bases left in between.

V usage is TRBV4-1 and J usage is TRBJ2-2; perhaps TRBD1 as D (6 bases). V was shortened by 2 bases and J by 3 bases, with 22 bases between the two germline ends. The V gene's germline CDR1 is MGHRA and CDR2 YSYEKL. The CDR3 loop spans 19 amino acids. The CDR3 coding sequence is TGCGCCAGCAGCCAAAGGCTCCCCAAACAGGGAGTTTACACCGGGGAGCTGTTTTTT. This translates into CASSQRLPKQGVYTGELFF.

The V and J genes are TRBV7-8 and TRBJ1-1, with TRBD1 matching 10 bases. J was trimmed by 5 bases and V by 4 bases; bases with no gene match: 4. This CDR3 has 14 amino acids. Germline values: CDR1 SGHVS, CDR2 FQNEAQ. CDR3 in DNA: TGTGCCAGCAGCTCCGACAGGGGGCATACTGAAGCTTTCTTT. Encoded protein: CASSSDRGHTEAFF.

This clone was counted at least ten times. The DNA for the CDR3 is TGTGCCAGCAGTTTAATGGGACTTTCGGGCTACACCTTC. Its protein product is CASSLMGLSGYTF. The V and J genes are TRBV27 and TRBJ1-2; maybe TRBD1 (5 bases). This CDR3 has 13 amino acids. V was pared by 2 bases and J by 8 bases, with 12 bases between. CDR1 and CDR2 from the germline V gene are MNHEY and SMNVEV (reference sequence).

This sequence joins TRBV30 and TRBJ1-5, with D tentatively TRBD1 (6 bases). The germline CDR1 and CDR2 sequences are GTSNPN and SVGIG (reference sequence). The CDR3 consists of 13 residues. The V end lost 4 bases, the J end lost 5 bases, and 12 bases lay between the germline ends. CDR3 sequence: CAWNLEGDQPQHF. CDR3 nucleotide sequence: TGTGCCTGGAACCTCGAGGGGGATCAGCCCCAGCATTTT.

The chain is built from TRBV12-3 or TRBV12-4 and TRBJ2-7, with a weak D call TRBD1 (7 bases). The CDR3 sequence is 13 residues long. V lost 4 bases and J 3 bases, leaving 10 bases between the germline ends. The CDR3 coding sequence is TGTGCCAGCAGTTGGGGGGACAGCTACGAGCAGTACTTC. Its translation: CASSWGDSYEQYF.

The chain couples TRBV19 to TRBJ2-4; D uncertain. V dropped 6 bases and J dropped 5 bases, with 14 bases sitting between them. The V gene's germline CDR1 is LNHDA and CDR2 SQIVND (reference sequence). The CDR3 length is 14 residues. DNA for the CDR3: TGTGCCAGTAGACCCCTGGGCATCGAAAACATTCAGTACTTC. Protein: CASRPLGIENIQYF.

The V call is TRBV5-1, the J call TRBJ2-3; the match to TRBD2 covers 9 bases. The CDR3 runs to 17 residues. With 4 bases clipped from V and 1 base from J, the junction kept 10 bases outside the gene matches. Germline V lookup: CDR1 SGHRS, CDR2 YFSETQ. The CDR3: CASSLALAGAGTDTQYF. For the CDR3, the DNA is TGCGCCAGCAGCCTAGCGTTAGCGGGAGCAGGCACAGATACGCAGTATTTT.

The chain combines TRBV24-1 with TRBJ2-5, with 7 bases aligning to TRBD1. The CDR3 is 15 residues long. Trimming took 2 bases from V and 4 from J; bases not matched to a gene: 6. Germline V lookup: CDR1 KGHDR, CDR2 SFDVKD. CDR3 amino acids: CATSDYRQGVETQYF. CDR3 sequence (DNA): TGTGCCACCAGTGATTACCGACAGGGAGTAGAGACCCAGTACTTC.

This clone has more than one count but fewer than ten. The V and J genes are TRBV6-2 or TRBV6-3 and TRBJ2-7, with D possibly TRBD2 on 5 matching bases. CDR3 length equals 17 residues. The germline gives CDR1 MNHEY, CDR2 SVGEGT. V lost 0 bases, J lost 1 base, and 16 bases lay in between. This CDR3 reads CASSYSDEARTSYEQYF. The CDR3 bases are TGTGCCAGCAGTTACTCCGACGAGGCGAGGACTTCCTACGAGCAGTACTTC.

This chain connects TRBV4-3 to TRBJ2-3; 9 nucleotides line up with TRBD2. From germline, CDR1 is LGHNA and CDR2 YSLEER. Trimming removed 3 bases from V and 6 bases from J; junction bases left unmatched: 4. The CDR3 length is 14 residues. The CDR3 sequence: CASSHITSGDTQYF. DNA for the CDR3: TGCGCCAGCAGCCACATAACTAGCGGGGATACGCAGTATTTT.

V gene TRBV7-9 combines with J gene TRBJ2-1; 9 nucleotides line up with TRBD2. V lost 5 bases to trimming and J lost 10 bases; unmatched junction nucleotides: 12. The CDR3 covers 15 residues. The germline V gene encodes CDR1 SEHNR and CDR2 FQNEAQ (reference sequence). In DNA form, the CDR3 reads TGTGCCAGCAGCCTTTCGACTAGCGGTCTCGGGGAGCAGTTCTTC. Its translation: CASSLSTSGLGEQFF.

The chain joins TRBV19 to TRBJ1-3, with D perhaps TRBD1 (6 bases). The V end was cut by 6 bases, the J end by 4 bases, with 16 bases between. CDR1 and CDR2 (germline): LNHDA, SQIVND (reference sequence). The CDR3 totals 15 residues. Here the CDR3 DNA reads TGTGCCAGTAGCGGGGACATACTTTGGGGAAACACCATATATTTT. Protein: CASSGDILWGNTIYF. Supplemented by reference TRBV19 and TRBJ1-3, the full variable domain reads DGGITQSPKYLFRKEGQNVTLSCEQNLNHDAMYWYRQDPGQGLRLIYYSQIVNDFQKGDIAEGYSVSREKKESFPLTVTSAQKNPTAFYLCASSGDILWGNTIYFGEGSWLTVV.

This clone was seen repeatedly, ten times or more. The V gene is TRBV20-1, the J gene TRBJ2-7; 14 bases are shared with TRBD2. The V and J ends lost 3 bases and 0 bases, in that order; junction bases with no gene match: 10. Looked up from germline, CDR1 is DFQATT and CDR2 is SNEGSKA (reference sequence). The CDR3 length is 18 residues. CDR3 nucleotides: TGCAGTGCTAGTATAGGACTAGCGGGAGGAGCCCTCTCCTACGAGCAGTACTTC. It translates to CSASIGLAGGALSYEQYF.

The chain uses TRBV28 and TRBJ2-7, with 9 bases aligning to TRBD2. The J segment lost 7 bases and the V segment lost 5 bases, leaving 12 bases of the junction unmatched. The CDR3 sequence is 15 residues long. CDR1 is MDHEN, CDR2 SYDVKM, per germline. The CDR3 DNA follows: TGTGCCAGCAGTACCTCGACTAGCGGACTCGGGGAGCAGTACTTC. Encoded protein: CASSTSTSGLGEQYF. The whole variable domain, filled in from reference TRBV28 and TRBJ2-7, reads DVKVTQSSRYLVKRTGEKVFLECVQDMDHENMFWYRQDPGLGLRLIYFSYDVKMKEKGDIPEGYSVSREKKERFSLILESASTNQTSMYLCASSTSTSGLGEQYFGPGTRLTVT.

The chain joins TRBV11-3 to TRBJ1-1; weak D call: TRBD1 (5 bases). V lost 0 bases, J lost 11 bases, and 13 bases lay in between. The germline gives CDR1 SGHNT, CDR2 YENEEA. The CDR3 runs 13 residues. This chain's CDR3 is CASSLEESGEAFF. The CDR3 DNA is TGTGCCAGCAGCTTAGAAGAGTCGGGGGAGGCTTTCTTT.

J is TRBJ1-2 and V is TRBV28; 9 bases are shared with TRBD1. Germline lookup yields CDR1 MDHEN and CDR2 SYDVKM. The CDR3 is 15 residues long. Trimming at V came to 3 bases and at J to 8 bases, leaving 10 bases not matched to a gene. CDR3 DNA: TGTGCCAGCAGTTTGCCGGGACAGGGCTCGGGAGGCTACACCTTC. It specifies CASSLPGQGSGGYTF.

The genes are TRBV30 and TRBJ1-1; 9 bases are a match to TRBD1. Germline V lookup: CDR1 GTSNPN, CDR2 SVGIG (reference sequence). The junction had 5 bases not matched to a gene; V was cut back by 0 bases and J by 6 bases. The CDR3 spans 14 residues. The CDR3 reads CAWSVGQGRAEAFF. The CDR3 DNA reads TGTGCCTGGAGTGTAGGACAGGGGAGGGCTGAAGCTTTCTTT.

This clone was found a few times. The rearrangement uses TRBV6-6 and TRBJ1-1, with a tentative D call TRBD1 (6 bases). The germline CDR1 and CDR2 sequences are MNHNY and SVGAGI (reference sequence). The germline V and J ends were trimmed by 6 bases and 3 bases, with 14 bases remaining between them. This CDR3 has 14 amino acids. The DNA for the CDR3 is TGTGCCAGCAGGCCTCCACAGGGTCACACTGAAGCTTTCTTT. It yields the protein CASRPPQGHTEAFF.

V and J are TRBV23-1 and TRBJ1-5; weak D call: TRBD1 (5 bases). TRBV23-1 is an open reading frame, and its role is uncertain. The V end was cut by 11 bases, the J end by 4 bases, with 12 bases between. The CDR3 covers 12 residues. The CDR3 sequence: CAARTSNQPQHF. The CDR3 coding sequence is TGCGCCGCTAGGACATCAAATCAGCCCCAGCATTTT.

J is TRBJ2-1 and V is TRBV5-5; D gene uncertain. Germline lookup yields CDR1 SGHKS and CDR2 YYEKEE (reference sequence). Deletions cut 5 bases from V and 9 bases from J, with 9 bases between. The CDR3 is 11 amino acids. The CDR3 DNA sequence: TGTGCCAGCAGATATGTGAGTGAGCAGTTCTTC. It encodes CASRYVSEQFF.

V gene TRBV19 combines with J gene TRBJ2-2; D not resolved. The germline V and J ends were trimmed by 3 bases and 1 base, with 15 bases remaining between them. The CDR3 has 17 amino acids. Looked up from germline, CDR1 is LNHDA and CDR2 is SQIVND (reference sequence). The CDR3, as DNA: TGTGCCAGTAGTATCCAGTCGACGGGTAAGAACACCGGGGAGCTGTTTTTT. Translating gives CASSIQSTGKNTGELFF.

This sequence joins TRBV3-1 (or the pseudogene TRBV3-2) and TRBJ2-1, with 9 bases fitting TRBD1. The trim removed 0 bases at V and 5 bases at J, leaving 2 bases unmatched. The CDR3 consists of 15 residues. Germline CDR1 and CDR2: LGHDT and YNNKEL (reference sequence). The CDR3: CASSQENRGHNEQFF. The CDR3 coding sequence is TGTGCCAGCAGCCAAGAAAACAGGGGGCACAATGAGCAGTTCTTC.